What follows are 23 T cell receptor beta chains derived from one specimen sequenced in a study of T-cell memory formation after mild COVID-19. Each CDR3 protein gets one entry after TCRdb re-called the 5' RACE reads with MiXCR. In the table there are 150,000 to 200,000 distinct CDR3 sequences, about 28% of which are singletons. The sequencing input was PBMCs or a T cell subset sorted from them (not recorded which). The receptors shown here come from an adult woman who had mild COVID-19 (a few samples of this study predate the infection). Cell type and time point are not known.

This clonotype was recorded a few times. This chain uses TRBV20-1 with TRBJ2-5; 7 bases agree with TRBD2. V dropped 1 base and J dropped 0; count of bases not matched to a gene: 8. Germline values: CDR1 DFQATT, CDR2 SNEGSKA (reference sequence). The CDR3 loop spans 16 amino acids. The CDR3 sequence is CSARVSRAGNQETQYF. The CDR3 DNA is TGCAGTGCTAGAGTTTCAAGAGCGGGGAACCAAGAGACCCAGTACTTC.

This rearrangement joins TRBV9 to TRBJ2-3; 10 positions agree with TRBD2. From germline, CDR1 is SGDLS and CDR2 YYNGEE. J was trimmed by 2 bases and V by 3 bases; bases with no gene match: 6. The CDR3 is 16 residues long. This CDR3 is CASSGAGGGITDTQYF. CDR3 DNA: TGTGCCAGCAGCGGAGCGGGGGGGGGCATCACAGATACGCAGTATTTT.

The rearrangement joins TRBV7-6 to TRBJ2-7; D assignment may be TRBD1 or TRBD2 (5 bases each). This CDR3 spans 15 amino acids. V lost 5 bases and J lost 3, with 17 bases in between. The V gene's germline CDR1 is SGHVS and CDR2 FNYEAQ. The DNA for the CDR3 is TGTGCCAGCAGCCCCAAGATGGGACGGGACTACGAGCAGTACTTC. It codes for CASSPKMGRDYEQYF.

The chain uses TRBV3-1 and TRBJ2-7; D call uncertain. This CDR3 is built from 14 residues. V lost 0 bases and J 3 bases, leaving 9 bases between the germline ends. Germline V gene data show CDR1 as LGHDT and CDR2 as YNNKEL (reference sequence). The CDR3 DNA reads TGTGCCAGCAGCCAAGAACGAGCCGGCTACGAGCAGTACTTC. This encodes CASSQERAGYEQYF.

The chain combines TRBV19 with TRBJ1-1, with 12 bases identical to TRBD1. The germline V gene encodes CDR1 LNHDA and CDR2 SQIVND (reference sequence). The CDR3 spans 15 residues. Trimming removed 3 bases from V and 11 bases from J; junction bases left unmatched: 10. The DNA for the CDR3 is TGTGCCAGTAGTATTTTGGGACAGGGGGCATGGGATGCTTTCTTT. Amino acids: CASSILGQGAWDAFF. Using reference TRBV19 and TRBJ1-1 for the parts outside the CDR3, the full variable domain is DGGITQSPKYLFRKEGQNVTLSCEQNLNHDAMYWYRQDPGQGLRLIYYSQIVNDFQKGDIAEGYSVSREKKESFPLTVTSAQKNPTAFYLCASSILGQGAWDAFFGQGTRLTVV.

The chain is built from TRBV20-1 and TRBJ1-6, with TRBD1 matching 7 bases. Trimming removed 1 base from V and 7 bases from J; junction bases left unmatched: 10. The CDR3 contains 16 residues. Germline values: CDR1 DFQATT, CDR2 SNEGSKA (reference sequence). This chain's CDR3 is CSARVGSGGLNSPLHF. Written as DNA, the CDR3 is TGCAGTGCTAGAGTAGGGTCAGGGGGACTCAATTCACCCCTCCACTTT.

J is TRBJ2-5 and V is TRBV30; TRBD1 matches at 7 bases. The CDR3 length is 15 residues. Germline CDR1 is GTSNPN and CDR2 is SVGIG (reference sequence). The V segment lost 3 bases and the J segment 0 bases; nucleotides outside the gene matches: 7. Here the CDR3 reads CAWSVGQLDQETQYF. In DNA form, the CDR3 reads TGTGCCTGGAGCGTGGGACAGCTCGACCAAGAGACCCAGTACTTC.

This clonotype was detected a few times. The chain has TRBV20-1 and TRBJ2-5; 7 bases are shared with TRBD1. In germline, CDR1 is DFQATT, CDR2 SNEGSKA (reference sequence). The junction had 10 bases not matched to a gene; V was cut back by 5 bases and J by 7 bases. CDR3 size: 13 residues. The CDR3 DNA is TGCAGTGCTCCCACAGGGGCTGTCGGGACCCAGTACTTC. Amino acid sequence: CSAPTGAVGTQYF.

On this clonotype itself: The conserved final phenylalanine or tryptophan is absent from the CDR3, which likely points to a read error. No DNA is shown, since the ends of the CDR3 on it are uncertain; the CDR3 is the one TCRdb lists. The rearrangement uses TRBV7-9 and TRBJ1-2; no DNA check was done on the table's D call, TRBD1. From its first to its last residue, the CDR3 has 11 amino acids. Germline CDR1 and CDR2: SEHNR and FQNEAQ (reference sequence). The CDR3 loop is CASSLGQEPRL.

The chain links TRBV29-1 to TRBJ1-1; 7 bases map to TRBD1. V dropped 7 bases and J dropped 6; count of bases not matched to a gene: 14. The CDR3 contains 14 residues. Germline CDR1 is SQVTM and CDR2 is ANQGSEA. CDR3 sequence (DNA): TGCAGCGCGACTAATACAGGGGATATATCTGAAGCTTTCTTT. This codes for CSATNTGDISEAFF. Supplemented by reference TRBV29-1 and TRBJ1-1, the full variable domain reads SAVISQKPSRDICQRGTSLTIQCQVDSQVTMMFWYRQQPGQSLTLIATANQGSEATYESGFVIDKFPISRPNLTFSTLTVSNMSPEDSSIYLCSATNTGDISEAFFGQGTRLTVV.

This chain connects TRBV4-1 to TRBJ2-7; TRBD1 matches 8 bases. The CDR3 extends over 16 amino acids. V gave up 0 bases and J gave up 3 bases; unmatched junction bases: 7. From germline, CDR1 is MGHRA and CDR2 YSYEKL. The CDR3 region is CASSQEGTGLGYEQYF. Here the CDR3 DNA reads TGCGCCAGCAGCCAAGAGGGGACAGGTCTCGGCTACGAGCAGTACTTC.

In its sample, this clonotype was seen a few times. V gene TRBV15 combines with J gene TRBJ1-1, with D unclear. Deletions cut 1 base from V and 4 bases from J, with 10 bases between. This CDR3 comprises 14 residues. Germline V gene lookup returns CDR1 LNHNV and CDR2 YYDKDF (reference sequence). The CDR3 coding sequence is TGTGCCACCAGCAGAGGTGGATCGGCCACTGAAGCTTTCTTT. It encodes CATSRGGSATEAFF. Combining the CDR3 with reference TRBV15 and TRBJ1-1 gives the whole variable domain DAMVIQNPRYQVTQFGKPVTLSCSQTLNHNVMYWYQQKSSQAPKLLFHYYDKDFNNEADTPDNFQSRRPNTSFCFLDIRSPGLGDTAMYLCATSRGGSATEAFFGQGTRLTVV.

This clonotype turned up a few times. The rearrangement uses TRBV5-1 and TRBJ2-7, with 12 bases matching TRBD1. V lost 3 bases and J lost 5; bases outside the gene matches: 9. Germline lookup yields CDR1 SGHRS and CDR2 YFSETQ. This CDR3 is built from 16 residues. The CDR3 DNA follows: TGCGCCAGCAGCTCAACCGGGACAGGGGGCTTCCACGAGCAGTACTTC. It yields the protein CASSSTGTGGFHEQYF.

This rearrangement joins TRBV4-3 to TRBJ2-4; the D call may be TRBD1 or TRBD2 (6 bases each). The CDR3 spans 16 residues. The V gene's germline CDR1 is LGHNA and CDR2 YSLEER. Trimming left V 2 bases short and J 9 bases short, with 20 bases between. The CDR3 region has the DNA TGCGCCAGCAGCCAAACAGGGACTGCTCACTCAGCCATTCAGTACTTC. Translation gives CASSQTGTAHSAIQYF.

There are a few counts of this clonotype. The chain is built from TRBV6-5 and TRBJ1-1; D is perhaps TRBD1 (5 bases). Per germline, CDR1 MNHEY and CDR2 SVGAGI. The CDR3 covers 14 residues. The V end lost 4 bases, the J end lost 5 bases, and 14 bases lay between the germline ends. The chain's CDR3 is CASSLQAGWTEAFF. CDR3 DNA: TGTGCCAGCAGTTTACAGGCGGGGTGGACTGAAGCTTTCTTT.

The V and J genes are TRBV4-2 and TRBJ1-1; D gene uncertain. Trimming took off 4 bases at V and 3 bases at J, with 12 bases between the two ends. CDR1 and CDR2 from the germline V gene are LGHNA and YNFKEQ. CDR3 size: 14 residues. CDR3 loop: CASSPRGWDTEAFF. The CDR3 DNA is TGTGCCAGCAGCCCCCGGGGATGGGACACTGAAGCTTTCTTT.

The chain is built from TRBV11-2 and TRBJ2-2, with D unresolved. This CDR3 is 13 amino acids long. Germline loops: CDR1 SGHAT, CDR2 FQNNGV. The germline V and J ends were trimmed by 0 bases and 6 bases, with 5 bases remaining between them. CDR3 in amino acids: CASSLEKSGELFF. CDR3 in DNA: TGTGCCAGCAGCTTAGAGAAGTCCGGGGAGCTGTTTTTT.

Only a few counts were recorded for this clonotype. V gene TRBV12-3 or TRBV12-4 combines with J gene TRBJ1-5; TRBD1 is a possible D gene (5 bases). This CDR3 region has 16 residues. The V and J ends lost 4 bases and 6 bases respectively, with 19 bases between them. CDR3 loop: CASSSLIWGKSQPQHF. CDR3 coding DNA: TGTGCCAGCAGTTCCCTAATATGGGGGAAGAGTCAGCCCCAGCATTTT.

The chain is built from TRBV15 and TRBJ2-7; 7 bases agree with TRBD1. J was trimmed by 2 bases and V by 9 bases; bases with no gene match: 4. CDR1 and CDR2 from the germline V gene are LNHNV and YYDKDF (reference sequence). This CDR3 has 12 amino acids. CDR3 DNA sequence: TGTGCCACAAGGGACAGAACCTACGAGCAGTACTTC. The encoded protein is CATRDRTYEQYF. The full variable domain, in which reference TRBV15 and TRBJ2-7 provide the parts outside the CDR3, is DAMVIQNPRYQVTQFGKPVTLSCSQTLNHNVMYWYQQKSSQAPKLLFHYYDKDFNNEADTPDNFQSRRPNTSFCFLDIRSPGLGDTAMYLCATRDRTYEQYFGPGTRLTVT.

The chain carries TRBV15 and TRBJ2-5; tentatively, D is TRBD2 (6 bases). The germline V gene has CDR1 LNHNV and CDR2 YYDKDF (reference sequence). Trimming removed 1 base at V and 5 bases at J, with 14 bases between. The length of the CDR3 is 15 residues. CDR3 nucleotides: TGTGCCACCAGCAGAGGATGGGAGGCCCGGGAGACCCAGTACTTC. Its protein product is CATSRGWEARETQYF.

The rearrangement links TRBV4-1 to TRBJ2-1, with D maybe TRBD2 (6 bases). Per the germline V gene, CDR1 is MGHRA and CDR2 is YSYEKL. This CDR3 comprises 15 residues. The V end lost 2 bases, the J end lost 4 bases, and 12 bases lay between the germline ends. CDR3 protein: CASSQRASAYNEQFF. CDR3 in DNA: TGCGCCAGCAGCCAACGGGCTAGCGCTTACAATGAGCAGTTCTTC.

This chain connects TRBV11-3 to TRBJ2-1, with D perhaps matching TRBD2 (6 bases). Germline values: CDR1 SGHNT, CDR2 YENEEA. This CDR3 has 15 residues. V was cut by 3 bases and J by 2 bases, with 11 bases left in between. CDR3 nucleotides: TGTGCCAGCAGCTTCGGAGGGTCCACCTACAATGAGCAGTTCTTC. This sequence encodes CASSFGGSTYNEQFF.

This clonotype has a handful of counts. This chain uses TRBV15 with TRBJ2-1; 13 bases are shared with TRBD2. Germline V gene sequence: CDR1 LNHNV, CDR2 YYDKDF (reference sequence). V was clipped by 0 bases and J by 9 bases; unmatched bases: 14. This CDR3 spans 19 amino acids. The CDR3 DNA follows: TGTGCCACCAGCAGAGACGGGACTAGCGGGACCGGATGGTGGGCTGAGCAGTTCTTC. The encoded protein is CATSRDGTSGTGWWAEQFF.